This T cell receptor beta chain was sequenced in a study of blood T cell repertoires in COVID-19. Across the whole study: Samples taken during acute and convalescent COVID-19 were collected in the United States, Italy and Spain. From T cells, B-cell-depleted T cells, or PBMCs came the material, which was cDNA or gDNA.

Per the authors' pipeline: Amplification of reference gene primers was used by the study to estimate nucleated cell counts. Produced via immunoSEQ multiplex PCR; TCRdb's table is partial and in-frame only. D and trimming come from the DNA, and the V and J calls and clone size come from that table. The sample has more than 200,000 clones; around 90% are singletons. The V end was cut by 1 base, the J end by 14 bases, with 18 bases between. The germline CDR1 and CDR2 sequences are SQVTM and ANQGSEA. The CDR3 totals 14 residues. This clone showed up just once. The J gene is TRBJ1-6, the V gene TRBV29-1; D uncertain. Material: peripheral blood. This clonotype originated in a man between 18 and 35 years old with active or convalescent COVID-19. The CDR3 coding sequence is TGCAGCGTTGAAGTGTACGAGGCGCCGGGGACCCTCCACTTT. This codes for CSVEVYEAPGTLHF.